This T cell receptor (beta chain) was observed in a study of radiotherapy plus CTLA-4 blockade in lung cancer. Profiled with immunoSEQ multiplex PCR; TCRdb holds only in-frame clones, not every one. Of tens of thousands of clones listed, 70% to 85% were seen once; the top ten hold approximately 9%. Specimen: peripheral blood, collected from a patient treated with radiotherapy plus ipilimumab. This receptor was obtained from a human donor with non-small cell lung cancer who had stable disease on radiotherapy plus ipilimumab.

CDR3 sequence (DNA): TGTGCCAGCAGCTTAGCCGGGAGTGGTGAAAAACTGTTTTTT. Amino acids: CASSLAGSGEKLFF. The genes are TRBV11-2 and TRBJ1-4; D remains unclear. Germline CDR1 SGHAT, CDR2 FQNNGV. CDR3 length equals 14 residues. Trimming pared 1 base from V and 7 bases from J, leaving 10 bases between.